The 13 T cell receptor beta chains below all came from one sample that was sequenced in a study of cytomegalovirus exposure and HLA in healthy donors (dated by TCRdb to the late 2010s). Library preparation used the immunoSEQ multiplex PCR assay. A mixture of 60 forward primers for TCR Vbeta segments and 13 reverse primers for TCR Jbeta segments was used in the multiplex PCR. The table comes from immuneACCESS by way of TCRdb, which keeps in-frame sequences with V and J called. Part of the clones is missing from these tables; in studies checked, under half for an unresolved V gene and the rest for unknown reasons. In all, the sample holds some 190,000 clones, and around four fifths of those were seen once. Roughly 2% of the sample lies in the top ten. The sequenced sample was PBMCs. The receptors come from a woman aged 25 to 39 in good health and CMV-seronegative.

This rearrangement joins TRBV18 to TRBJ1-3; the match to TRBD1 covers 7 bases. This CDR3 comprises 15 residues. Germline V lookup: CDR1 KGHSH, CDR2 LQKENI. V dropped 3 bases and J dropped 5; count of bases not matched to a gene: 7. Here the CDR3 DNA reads TGTGCCAGCTCACCTGACAGGGAGGAGAGAAACACCATATATTTT. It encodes CASSPDREERNTIYF. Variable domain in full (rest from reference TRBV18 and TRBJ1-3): NAGVMQNPRHLVRRRGQEARLRCSPMKGHSHVYWYRQLPEEGLKFMVYLQKENIIDESGMPKERFSAEFPKEGPSILRIQQVVRGDSAAYFCASSPDREERNTIYFGEGSWLTVV.

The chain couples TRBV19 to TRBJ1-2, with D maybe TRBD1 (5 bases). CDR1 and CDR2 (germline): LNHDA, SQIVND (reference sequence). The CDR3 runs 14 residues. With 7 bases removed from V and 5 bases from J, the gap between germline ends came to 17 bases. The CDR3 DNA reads TGTGCCAGTAATCGGGGCGGAGGGGAGTATGGCTACACCTTC. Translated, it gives CASNRGGGEYGYTF. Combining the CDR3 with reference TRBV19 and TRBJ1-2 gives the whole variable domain DGGITQSPKYLFRKEGQNVTLSCEQNLNHDAMYWYRQDPGQGLRLIYYSQIVNDFQKGDIAEGYSVSREKKESFPLTVTSAQKNPTAFYLCASNRGGGEYGYTFGSGTRLTVV.

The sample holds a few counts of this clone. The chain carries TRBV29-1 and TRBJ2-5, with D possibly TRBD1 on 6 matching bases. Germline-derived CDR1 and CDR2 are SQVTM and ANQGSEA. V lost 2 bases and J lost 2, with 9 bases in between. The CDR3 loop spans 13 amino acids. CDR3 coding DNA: TGCAGCGTTGAAAAGAGGGGGCAAGAGACCCAGTACTTC. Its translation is CSVEKRGQETQYF.

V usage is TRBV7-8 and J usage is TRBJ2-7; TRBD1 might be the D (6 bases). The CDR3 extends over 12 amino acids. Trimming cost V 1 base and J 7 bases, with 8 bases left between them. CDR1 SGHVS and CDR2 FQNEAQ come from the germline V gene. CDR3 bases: TGTGCCAGCAGCTTAGGAACAGGGGAGCAGTACTTC. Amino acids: CASSLGTGEQYF.

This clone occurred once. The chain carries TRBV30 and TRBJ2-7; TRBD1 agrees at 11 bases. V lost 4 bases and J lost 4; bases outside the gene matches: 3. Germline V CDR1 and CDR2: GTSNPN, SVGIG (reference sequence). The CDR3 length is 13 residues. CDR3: CAWKGTGGYEQYF. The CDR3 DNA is TGTGCCTGGAAAGGGACAGGGGGGTACGAGCAGTACTTC.

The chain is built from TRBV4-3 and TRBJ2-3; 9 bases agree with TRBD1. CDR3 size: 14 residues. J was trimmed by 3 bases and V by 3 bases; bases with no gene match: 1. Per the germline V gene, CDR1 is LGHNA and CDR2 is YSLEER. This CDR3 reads CASSHGQGTDTQYF. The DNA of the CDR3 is TGCGCCAGCAGCCATGGACAGGGGACAGATACGCAGTATTTT.

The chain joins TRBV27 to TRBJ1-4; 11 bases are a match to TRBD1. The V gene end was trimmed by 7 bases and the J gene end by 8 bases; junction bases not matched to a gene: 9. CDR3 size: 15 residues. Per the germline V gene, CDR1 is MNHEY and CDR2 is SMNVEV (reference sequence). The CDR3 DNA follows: TGTGCCAGCAAGCTTGTGGGACAGGGGGTCGAAAAACTGTTTTTT. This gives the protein CASKLVGQGVEKLFF.

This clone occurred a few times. The CDR3 spells CASSPGGNQPQHF. The CDR3 DNA reads as TGTGCCAGCTCACCAGGAGGCAATCAGCCCCAGCATTTT. The chain couples TRBV18 to TRBJ1-5, with D unresolved. Trimming shortened V by 2 bases and J by 2 bases, and 4 bases separated the two germline ends. The CDR3 loop spans 13 amino acids. Germline V lookup: CDR1 KGHSH, CDR2 LQKENI.

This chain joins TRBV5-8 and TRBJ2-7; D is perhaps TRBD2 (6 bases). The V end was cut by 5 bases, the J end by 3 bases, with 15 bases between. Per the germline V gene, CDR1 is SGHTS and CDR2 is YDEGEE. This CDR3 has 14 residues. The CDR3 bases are TGTGCCAGCAGTTTACGGGGGACCCACTACGAGCAGTACTTC. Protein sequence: CASSLRGTHYEQYF.

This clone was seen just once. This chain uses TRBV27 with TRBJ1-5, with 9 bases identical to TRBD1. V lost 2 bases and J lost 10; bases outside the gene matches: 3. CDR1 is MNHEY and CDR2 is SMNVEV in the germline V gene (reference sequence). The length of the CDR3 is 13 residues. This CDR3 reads CASSLTGGGPQHF. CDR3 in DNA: TGTGCCAGCAGTTTAACAGGGGGCGGCCCCCAGCATTTT.

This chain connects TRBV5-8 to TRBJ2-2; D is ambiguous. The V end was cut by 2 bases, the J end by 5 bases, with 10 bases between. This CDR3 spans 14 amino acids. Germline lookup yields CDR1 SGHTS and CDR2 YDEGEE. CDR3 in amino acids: CASSLHQFTGELFF. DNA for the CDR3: TGTGCCAGCAGCTTACATCAATTTACCGGGGAGCTGTTTTTT.

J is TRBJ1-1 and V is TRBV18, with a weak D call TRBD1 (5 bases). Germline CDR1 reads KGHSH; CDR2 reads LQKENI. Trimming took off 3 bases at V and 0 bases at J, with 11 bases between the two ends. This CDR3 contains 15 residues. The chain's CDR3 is CASSPGPGMNTEAFF. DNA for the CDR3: TGTGCCAGCTCACCTGGTCCAGGGATGAACACTGAAGCTTTCTTT.

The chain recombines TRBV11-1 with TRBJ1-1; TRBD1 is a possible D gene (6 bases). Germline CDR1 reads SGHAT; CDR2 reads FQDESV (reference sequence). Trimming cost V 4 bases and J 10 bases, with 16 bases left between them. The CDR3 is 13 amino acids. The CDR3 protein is CASSYLGAGPAFF. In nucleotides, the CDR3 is TGTGCCAGCAGCTATTTGGGGGCAGGGCCAGCTTTCTTT.